Listed below are T cell receptor beta chains from one sample, sequenced in a study of cytomegalovirus exposure and HLA in healthy donors. The assay was immunoSEQ multiplex PCR, and TCRdb's table has in-frame clones only and misses some. Found here are fewer than 250,000 clones, 80% to 90% of them singletons; the top ten hold roughly 2.5%. The source material was PBMCs. Receptor source: a man aged 18 to 35 in good health and CMV-seronegative. Each CDR3 is given with its conserved first and last residue.

CDR3,V,J
CASSVRRAGNTQYF,TRBV9,TRBJ2-3
CASSLGLGQTNYGYTF,TRBV5-4,TRBJ1-2
CAWSRTVYNSPLHF,TRBV30,TRBJ1-6
CASSQERGLGEKLFF,TRBV4-3,TRBJ1-4
CASSEYRVNTEAFF,TRBV6-1,TRBJ1-1
CASSPPGQRAYEQYF,TRBV6-5,TRBJ2-7
CASSLAVRGTYEQYF,TRBV7-8,TRBJ2-7
CASRLLAGASEQYF,TRBV4-1,TRBJ2-7
CASSQRLAGDTGELFF,TRBV7-9,TRBJ2-2
CAISDPTENGYTF,TRBV10-3,TRBJ1-2
CASSQVLGRAYEQYF,TRBV4-3,TRBJ2-7
CASSQDSGRSYEQYF,TRBV4-3,TRBJ2-7
CASLSQGGVGELFF,TRBV19,TRBJ2-2
CASNLYRRGAGETQYF,TRBV7-2,TRBJ2-5
CASSGRTGEAENQPQHF,TRBV6-4,TRBJ1-5
CSVEIYGGIIDEQYF,TRBV29-1,TRBJ2-7
CASSYDREAEAFF,TRBV2,TRBJ1-1
CASKPTPSSYEQYF,TRBV6-5,TRBJ2-7
CASSLPWSLPMMVPSSHLPEEYTF,TRBV28,TRBJ1-2
CASSPPFLAGDTDTQYF,TRBV18,TRBJ2-3
CASSPQRQGEQHF,TRBV18,TRBJ1-5
CATQGEGQGPSPLHF,TRBV6-5,TRBJ1-6
CASSQDWGAGDGYTF,TRBV4-3,TRBJ1-2
CASNSGQRNSPLHF,TRBV19,TRBJ1-6
CASSLGRVYNSPLHF,TRBV5-1,TRBJ1-6
CASSQDGTSGDEQFF,TRBV4-1,TRBJ2-1
CAWILLYEQYF,TRBV30,TRBJ2-7
CASSLPIQFYEQYF,TRBV5-1,TRBJ2-7
CASFGSPPNEQFF,TRBV27,TRBJ2-1
CASSYGGQAGGYTF,TRBV6-5,TRBJ1-2
CSVSTGVGEKLFF,TRBV29-1,TRBJ1-4
CASSWGAGGDGYTF,TRBV27,TRBJ1-2
CASSVEPVRQPQHF,TRBV9,TRBJ1-5
CASSPHPLGQGGFEQYF,TRBV5-1,TRBJ2-7
CASSFFRLMSSYNSPLHF,TRBV28,TRBJ1-6
CASSPVRVSYNEQFF,TRBV19,TRBJ2-1
CASSLTEAGSPLHF,TRBV7-2,TRBJ1-6
CSAEREKLFF,TRBV20-1,TRBJ1-4
CASRGKRTKETQYF,TRBV10-1,TRBJ2-5
CASSVEGVAGYEQYF,TRBV9,TRBJ2-7
CASSAIGTSGINEQFF,TRBV27,TRBJ2-1
CAWSSDRGHNTIYF,TRBV30,TRBJ1-3
CASSIYPGVQFF,TRBV19,TRBJ2-1